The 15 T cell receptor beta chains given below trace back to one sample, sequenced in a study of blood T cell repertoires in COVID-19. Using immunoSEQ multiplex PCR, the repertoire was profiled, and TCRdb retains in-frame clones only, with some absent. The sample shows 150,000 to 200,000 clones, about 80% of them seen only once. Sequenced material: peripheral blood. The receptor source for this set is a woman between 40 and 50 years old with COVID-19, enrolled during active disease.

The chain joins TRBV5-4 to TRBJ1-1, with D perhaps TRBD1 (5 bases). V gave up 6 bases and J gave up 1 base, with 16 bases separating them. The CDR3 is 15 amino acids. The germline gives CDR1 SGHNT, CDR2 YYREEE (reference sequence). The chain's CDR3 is CASTKRGGENTEAFF. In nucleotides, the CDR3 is TGTGCCAGCACCAAAAGGGGTGGGGAGAACACTGAAGCTTTCTTT.

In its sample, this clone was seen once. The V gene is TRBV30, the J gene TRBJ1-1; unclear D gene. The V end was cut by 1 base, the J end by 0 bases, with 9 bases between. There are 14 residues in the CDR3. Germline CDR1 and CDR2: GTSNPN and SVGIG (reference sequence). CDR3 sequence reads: CAWSEILVNTEAFF. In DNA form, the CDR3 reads TGTGCCTGGAGTGAAATACTGGTGAACACTGAAGCTTTCTTT.

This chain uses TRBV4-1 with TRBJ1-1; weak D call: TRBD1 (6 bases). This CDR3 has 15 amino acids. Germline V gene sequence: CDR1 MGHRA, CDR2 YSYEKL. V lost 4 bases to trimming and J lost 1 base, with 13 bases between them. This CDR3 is CASSRTGTQNTEAFF. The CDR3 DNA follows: TGCGCCAGCAGCCGCACCGGGACACAGAACACTGAAGCTTTCTTT.

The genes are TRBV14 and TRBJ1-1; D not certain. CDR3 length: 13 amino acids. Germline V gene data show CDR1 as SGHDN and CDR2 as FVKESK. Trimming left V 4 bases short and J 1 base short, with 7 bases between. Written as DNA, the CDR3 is TGTGCCAGCAGCCTAACAAAGAACACTGAAGCTTTCTTT. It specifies CASSLTKNTEAFF.

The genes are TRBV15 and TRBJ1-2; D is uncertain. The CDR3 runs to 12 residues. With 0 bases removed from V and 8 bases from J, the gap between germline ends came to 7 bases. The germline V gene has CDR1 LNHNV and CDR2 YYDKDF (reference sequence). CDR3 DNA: TGTGCCACCAGCAGAGATTCGGGAGGCTACACCTTC. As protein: CATSRDSGGYTF. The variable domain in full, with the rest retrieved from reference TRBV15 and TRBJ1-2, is DAMVIQNPRYQVTQFGKPVTLSCSQTLNHNVMYWYQQKSSQAPKLLFHYYDKDFNNEADTPDNFQSRRPNTSFCFLDIRSPGLGDTAMYLCATSRDSGGYTFGSGTRLTVV.

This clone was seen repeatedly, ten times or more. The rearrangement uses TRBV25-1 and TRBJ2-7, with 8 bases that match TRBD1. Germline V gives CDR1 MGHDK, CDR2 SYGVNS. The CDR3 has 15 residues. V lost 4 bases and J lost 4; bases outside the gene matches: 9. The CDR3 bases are TGTGCCAGCAGTGTGACCCGGACAGGGAGGTACGAGCAGTACTTC. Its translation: CASSVTRTGRYEQYF.

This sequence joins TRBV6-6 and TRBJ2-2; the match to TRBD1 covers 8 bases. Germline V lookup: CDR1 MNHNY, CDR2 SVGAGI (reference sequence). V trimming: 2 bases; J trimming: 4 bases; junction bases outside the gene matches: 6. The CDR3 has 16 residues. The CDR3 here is CASSYGQGAITGELFF. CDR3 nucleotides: TGTGCCAGCAGTTACGGGCAGGGGGCTATCACCGGGGAGCTGTTTTTT.

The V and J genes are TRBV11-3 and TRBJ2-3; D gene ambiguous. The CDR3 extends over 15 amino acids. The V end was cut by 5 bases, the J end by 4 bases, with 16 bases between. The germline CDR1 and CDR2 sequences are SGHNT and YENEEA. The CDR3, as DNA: TGTGCCAGCAGCCGAACACCACTCAGCGCAGATACGCAGTATTTT. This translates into CASSRTPLSADTQYF.

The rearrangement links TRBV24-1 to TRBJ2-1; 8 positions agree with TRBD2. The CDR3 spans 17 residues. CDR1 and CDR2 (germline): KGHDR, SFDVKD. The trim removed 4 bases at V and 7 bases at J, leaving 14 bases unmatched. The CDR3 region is CATSEAPMSGSKNEQFF. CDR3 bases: TGTGCCACCAGTGAGGCTCCAATGAGCGGGAGTAAAAATGAGCAGTTCTTC.

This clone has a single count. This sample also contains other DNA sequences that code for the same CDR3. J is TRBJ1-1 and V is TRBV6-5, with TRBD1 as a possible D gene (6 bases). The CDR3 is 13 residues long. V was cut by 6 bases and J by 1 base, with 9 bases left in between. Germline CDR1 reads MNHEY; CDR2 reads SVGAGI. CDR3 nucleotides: TGTGCCAGCAGCTTACAGGGGAACACTGAAGCTTTCTTT. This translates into CASSLQGNTEAFF.

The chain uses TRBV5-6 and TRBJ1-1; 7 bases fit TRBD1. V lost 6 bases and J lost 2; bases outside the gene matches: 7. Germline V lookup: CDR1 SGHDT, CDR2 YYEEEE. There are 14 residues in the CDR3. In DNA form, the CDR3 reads TGTGCCAGCATTTGGAGGGGGCTCAACACTGAAGCTTTCTTT. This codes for CASIWRGLNTEAFF.

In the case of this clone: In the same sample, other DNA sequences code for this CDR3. The CDR3 nucleotides are TGTGCCAGCAGTAGGACAGAAGCTTTCTTT. Translating gives CASSRTEAFF. The V gene is TRBV7-9, the J gene TRBJ1-1, with D possibly TRBD1 on 5 matching bases. The germline V gene has CDR1 SEHNR and CDR2 FQNEAQ (reference sequence). This CDR3 contains 10 residues. Trimming left V 6 bases short and J 8 bases short, with 7 bases between. Combining the CDR3 with reference TRBV7-9 and TRBJ1-1 gives the whole variable domain DTGVSQNPRHKITKRGQNVTFRCDPISEHNRLYWYRQTLGQGPEFLTYFQNEAQLEKSRLLSDRFSAERPKGSFSTLEIQRTEQGDSAMYLCASSRTEAFFGQGTRLTVV.

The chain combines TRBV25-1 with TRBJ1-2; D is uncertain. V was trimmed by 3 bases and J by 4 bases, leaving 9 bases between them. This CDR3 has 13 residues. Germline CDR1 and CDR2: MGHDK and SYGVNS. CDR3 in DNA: TGTGCCAGCAGTGAGCGCTCTGGCTATGGCTACACCTTC. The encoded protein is CASSERSGYGYTF.

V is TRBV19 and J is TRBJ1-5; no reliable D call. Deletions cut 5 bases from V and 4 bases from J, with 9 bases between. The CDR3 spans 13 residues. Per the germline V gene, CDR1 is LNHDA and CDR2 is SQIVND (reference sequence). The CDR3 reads CASSVIPNQPQHF. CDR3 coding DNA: TGTGCCAGTAGTGTAATCCCGAATCAGCCCCAGCATTTT.

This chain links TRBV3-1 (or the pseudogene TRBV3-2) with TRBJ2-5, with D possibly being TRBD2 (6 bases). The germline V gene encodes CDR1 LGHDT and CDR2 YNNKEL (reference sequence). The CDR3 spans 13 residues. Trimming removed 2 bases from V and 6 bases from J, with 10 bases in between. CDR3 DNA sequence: TGTGCCAGCAGCCAATTAGGCGGGAAGACCCAGTACTTC. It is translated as CASSQLGGKTQYF.